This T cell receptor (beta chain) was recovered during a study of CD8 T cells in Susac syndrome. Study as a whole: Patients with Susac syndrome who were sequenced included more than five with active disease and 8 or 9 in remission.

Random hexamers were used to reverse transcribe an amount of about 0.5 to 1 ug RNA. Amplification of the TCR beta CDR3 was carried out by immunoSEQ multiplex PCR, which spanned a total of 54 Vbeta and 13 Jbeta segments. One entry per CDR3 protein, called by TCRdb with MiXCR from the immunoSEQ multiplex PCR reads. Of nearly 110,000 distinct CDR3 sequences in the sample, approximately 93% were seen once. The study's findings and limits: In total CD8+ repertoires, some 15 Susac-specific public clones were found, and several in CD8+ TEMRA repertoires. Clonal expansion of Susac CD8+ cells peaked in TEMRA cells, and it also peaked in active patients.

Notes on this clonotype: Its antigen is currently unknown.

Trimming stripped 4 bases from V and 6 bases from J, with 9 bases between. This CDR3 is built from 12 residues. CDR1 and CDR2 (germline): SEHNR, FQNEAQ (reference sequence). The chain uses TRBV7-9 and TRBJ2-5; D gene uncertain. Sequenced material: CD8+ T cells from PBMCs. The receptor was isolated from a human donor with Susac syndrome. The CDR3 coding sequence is TGTGCCAGCAGCTCCCATTTGAAGACCCAGTACTTC. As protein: CASSSHLKTQYF.